The TCR beta chain under discussion was sequenced for a study of CD8+CD57+ T cells in acquired aplastic anemia. Study summary: 3 to 3.5 ug was the average amount of DNA from sorted CD4+ and CD8+ cells. Overall study results and limits: The study identified roughly 29 CD8+ CDR3 sequences shared by patients and controls.

Patients selected for sequencing had displayed CD8+CD57+ cell expansion by flow cytometry. The study sampled blood from patients who had received no therapy. Template material for TCR beta VDJ and CDR3 profiling consisted of genomic DNA. MiXCR, run by TCRdb on the reads, gives a single entry per CDR3 protein. Altogether about 120,000 distinct CDR3 sequences are present, about 60% being singletons, with the ten largest covering 25% to 30%. Concerning this clonotype: Antigen unknown.

The CDR3 is 16 residues long. CDR1 is SGHAT, CDR2 FQDESV, per germline (reference sequence). V was pared by 2 bases and J by 9 bases, with 13 bases of the junction left unmatched. J is TRBJ2-7 and V is TRBV11-1; 10 positions match TRBD1. Source material: sorted CD4+, CD8+, or CD8+CD57+ T cells (not recorded which) from PBMCs. The receptor was derived from a human donor with aplastic anemia. The DNA of the CDR3 is TGTGCCAGCAGCTTAAGCAAGACAGGGGGCCTTCTGGGGCAGTACTTC. This codes for CASSLSKTGGLLGQYF.